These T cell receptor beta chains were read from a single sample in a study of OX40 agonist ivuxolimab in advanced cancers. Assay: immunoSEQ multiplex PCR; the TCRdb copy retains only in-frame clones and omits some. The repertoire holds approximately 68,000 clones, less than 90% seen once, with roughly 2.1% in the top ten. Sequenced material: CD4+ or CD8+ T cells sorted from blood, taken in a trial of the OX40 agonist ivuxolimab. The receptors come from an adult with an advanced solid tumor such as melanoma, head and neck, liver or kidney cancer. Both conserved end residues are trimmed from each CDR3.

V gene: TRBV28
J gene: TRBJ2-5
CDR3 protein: ASSLSRGAVQY

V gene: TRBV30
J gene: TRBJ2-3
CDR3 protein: AWRGGATHFTDTQY

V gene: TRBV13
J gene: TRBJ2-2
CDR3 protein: ASSLQDRATGELF

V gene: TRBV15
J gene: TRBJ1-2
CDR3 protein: ATSSGSGRENYGYT

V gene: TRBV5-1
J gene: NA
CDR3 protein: ASSLWDSYEQY

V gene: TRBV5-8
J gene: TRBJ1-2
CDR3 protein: ASSPRQGFATNYGYT

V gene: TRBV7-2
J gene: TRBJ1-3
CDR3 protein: ASSLGGGSASGNTIY

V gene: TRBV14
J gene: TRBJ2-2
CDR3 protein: ASSQGLAGVRTGELF

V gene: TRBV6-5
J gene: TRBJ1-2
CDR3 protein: ASSFYREDDGYT

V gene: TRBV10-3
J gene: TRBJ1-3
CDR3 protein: AISERPYGGNTIY

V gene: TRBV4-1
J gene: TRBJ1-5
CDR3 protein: ASSQDRTLNQPQH

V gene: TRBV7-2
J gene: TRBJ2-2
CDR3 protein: ASRQTITGELF

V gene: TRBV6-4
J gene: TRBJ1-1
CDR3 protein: ASSAGSSRTEAF

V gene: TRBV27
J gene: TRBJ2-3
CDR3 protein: ASSLYIGTSGSTDTQY

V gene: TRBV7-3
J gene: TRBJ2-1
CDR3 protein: ASSLQAGGYTVMHEQF

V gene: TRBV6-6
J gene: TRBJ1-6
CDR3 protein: ASTLDRTEYSAPLH

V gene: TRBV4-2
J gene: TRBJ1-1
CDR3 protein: ASSQEAAGFDTEAF

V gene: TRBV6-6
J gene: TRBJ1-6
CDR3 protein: ASGDRVHNSPLH

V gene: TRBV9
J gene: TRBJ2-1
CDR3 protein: ASSVEVRNEQF

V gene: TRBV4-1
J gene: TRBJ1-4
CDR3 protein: ASSSGRENEKLF

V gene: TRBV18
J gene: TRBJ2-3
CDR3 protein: ASSPSVDTQY

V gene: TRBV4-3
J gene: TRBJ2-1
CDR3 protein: ASSQPSGSIYNEQF

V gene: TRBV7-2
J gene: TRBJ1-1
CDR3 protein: ASSSPNARIF

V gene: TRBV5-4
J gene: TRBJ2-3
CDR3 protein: ASSLGGSSTDTQY

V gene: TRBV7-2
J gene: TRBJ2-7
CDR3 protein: ASTDKAGGRNEQY

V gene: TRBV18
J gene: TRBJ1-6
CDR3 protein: ASAIQQNNSPLH

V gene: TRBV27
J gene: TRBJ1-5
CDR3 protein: ASSSGLRSNQPQH

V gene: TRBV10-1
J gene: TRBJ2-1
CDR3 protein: ASNEQF

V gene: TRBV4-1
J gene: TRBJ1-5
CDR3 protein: ASSQGGITGGRQPQH

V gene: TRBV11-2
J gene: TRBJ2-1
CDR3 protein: ASQRREGVGYEQF

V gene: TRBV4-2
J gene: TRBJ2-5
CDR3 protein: ASSQDPYSGGGETQY

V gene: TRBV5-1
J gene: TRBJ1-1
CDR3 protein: ASREVGGGNTEAF

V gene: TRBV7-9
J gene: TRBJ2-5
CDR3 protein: ASSLTGRGTETQY

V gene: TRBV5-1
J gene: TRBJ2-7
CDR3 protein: ASSFGGDAYEQY

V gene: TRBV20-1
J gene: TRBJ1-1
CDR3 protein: SALAPAGAF

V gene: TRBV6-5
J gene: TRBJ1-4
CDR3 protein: ASSLTSNEKLF

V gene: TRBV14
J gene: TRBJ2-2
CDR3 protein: ASSQATNANTGELF

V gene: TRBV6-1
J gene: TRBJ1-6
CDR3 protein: ASSVSLGNSPLH

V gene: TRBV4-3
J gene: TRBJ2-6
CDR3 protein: ASSPWTQRVSGANVLT

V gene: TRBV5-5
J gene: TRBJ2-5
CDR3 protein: ASSLAQIQETQY

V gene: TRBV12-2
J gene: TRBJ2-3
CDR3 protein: ASRLTDHRGTGESDTQY